This TCR beta chain was observed in a study of glioma-infiltrating T cells after dendritic cell vaccination. Study summary: Dendritic cell vaccination trial patients had either newly diagnosed or recurrent glioblastoma. Three intradermal dendritic cell vaccine injections were given every two weeks.

Isocitrate dehydrogenase mutation was absent in all glioblastoma patients. This CDR3 comprises 15 residues. V shed 0 bases and J shed 6 bases, with 14 bases lying between them. CDR1 is MNHEY, CDR2 SVGAGI, per germline. Primers: 60 V beta forward and 13 J beta reverse. Here immunoSEQ multiplex PCR was the method, and the copy in TCRdb shows in-frame clones only, minus some. The profile covers some 100,000 clones, with about four fifths appearing a single time and less than 7% taken by the ten largest. Sequences were derived from blood, sampled before dendritic cell vaccination. This rearrangement joins TRBV6-5 to TRBJ1-1, with TRBD1 as a possible D gene (6 bases). The clonotype originates from a human donor with glioblastoma. Here the CDR3 reads CASSYSTSGAPEAFF. The CDR3 region has the DNA TGTGCCAGCAGTTACTCCACGTCAGGGGCCCCTGAAGCTTTCTTT.